This TCR beta chain was retrieved from a study of shared clonotypes between healthy human individuals. The assay was carried out at the deep level. Repertoires were generated with immunoSEQ multiplex PCR, while TCRdb's copy carries only in-frame clones and drops some. The table lists around 430,000 clones, more than 75% of them singletons. The CDR3 sequence is 19 residues long. J lost 0 bases, V lost 0 bases, and 9 bases had no gene match. Germline V gives CDR1 LGHNA, CDR2 YNFKEQ. Every contributor of samples was a Caucasian grown-up residing in Nashville, Tennessee. Specimen: PBMCs. This sequence was found in a middle-aged woman in good health. Some clones in this sample may be carry-over from other donors' samples. The V and J genes are TRBV4-2 and TRBJ2-2; TRBD1 aligns across 8 bases. CDR3 in DNA: TGTGCCAGCAGCCAAGATAACAGGGGGGCGCCCACGAACACCGGGGAGCTGTTTTTT. The encoded protein is CASSQDNRGAPTNTGELFF.